What follows is one TCR beta chain and its context. This sample is part of a study of blood T cell repertoires in COVID-19. Whole-study context: Samples taken during acute and convalescent COVID-19 were collected in the United States, Italy and Spain. Sample material is recorded as cDNA or gDNA derived from T cells, B-cell-depleted T cells, or PBMCs.

Authors' processing steps: Reference gene primer amplification gave estimated nucleated cell counts. Some clones are missing from TCRdb's copy, which holds only in-frame ones; the method was immunoSEQ multiplex PCR. D and trimming come from the DNA, and the V and J calls and clone size come from that table. The sample comprises approximately 100,000 clones, 87% of which are singletons, and 5% to 8% rests with the top ten. The CDR3 totals 15 residues. CDR1 is SGHNT and CDR2 is YENEEA in the germline V gene. The V gene end was trimmed by 1 base and the J gene end by 5 bases; junction bases not matched to a gene: 6.

Sequencing input: peripheral blood. V is TRBV11-3 and J is TRBJ2-5, with 8 bases lining up with TRBD2. This TCR was sampled from a human donor in a cohort sampled during active COVID-19. This CDR3 is CASSLAGGPQETQYF. For the CDR3, the DNA is TGTGCCAGCAGCTTAGCGGGAGGGCCTCAGGAGACCCAGTACTTC.